These T cell receptor beta chains were read from a single sample in a study of T cell responses to AZD1222 COVID-19 vaccine. Profiling relied on immunoSEQ multiplex PCR, and the TCRdb table lists in-frame clones only, not all of them. The sample contains about 180,000 clones, around 88% of which appear only once. This specimen consisted of peripheral blood, obtained 28 days after the second AZD1222 dose. These receptors originate from an adult who received the AZD1222 COVID-19 vaccine. The CDR3 runs from the conserved cysteine through the conserved F or W. D genes are given only for firm matches. Only some rows state a clone size, as once, few, many or a class for expanded clones.

NA	TRBV4-3	TRBJ1-4	NA	TGCGCCAGCAGCCAAGACGGGTCAGTGACTGAAAAACTGTTTTTT	CASSQDGSVTEKLFF
NA	TRBV5-8	TRBJ1-5	NA	TGTGCCAGCAAGGCCGGGCTACAAAGCAATCAGCCCCAGCATTTT	CASKAGLQSNQPQHF
NA	TRBV7-3	TRBJ2-1	TRBD1	TGTGCCAGCAGGGGGACAGGGGGCAATGAGCAGTTCTTC	CASRGTGGNEQFF
once	TRBV19	TRBJ1-2	NA	TGTGCCAGTAGGACAGCTGGAGCCTTGGGCTACACCTTC	CASRTAGALGYTF
NA	TRBV18	TRBJ2-7	TRBD2	TGTGCCAGCTCACCACCCCTAGCGGGGCGCTACGAGCAGTACTTC	CASSPPLAGRYEQYF
NA	TRBV5-1	TRBJ1-5	NA	TGCGCCAGCAGCTTGGACAGCAATCAGCCCCAGCATTTT	CASSLDSNQPQHF
NA	TRBV5-1	TRBJ2-1	TRBD2	TGCGCCAGCAGCTTGTCGGGACTAGCGTTTTACAATGAGCAGTTCTTC	CASSLSGLAFYNEQFF
NA	TRBV19	TRBJ1-4	NA	TGTGCCAGTAGTGACCGTGCAACTAATGAAAAACTGTTTTTT	CASSDRATNEKLFF
NA	TRBV3-1/TRBV3-2	TRBJ2-7	TRBD1	TGTGCCAGCAGCCAGGACAGGGTTGCCTACGAGCAGTACTTC	CASSQDRVAYEQYF
NA	TRBV6-5	TRBJ1-2	TRBD1	TGTGCCAGCAGTTACGGGCAGGGGGGACGAGACGGCTACACCTTC	CASSYGQGGRDGYTF